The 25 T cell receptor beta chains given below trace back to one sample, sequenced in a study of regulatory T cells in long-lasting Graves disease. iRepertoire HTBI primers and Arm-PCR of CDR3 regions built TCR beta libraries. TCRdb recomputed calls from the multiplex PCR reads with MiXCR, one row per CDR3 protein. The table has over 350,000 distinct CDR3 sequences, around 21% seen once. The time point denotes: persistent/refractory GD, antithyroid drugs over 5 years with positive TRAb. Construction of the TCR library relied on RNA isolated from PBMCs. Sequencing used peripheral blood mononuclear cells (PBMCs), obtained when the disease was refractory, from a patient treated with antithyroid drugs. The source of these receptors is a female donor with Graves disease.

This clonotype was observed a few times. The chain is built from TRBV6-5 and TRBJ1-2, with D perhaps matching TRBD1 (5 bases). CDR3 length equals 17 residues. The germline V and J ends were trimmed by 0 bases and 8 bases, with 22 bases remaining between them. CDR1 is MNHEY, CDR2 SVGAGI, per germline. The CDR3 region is CASSYSPLEGHLLGYTF. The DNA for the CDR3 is TGTGCCAGCAGTTACTCGCCCCTTGAGGGGCATCTTTTGGGCTACACCTTC.

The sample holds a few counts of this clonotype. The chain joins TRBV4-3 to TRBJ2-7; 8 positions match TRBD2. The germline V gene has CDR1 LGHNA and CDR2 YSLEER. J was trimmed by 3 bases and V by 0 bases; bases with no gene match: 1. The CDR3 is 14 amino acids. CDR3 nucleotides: TGCGCCAGCAGCCAAGACGCGGGAGGCTACGAGCAGTACTTC. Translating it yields CASSQDAGGYEQYF.

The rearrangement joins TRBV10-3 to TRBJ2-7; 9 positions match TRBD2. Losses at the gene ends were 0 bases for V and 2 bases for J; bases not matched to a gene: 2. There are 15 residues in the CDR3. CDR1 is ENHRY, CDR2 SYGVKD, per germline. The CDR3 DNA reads TGTGCCATCAGTGAGTCCGCGGGAGGGCCCTACGAGCAGTACTTC. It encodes CAISESAGGPYEQYF.

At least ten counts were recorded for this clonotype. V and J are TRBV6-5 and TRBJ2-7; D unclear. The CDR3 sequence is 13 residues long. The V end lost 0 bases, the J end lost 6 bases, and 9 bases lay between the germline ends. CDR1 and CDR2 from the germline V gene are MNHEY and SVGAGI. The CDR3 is CASSYSIVREQYF. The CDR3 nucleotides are TGTGCCAGCAGTTACTCGATTGTTCGCGAGCAGTACTTC.

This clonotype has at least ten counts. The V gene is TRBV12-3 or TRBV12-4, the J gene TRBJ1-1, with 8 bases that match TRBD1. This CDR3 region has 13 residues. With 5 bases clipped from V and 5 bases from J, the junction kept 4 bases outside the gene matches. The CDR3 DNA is TGTGCCAGCAGTGACAGGGGCAGAACTGAAGCTTTCTTT. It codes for CASSDRGRTEAFF.

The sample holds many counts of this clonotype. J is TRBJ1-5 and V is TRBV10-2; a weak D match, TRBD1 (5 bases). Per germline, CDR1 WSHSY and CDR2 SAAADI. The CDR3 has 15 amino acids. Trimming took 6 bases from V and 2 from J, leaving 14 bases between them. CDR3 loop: CASRDIRGGNQPQHF. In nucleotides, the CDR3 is TGCGCCAGCAGGGACATTCGGGGTGGCAATCAGCCCCAGCATTTT.

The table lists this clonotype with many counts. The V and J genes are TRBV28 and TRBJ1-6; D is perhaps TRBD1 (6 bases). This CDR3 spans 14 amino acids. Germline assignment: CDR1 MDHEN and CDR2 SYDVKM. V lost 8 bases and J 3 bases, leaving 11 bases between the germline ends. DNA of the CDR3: TGTGCCAGCGTTATGGACAGCTATAATTCACCCCTCCACTTT. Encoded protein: CASVMDSYNSPLHF.

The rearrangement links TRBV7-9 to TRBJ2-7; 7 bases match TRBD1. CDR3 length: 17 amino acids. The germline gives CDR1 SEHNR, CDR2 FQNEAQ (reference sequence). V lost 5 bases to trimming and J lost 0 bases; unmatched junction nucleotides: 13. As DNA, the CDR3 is TGTGCCAGCAGCATTGGGACAGTTAACCCATCCTCCTACGAGCAGTACTTC. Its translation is CASSIGTVNPSSYEQYF.

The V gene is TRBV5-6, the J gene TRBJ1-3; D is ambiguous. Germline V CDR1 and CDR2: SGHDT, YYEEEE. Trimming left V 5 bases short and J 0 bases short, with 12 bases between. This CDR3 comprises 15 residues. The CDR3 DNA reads TGTGCCAGCAGAACGTTAGGGAGCTCTGGAAACACCATATATTTT. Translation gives CASRTLGSSGNTIYF.

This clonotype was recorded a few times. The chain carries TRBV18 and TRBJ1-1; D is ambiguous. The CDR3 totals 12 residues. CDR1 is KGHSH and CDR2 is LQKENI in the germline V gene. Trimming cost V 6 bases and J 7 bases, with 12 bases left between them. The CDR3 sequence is CASSEQLGEAFF. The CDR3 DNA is TGTGCCAGCTCCGAACAGTTGGGTGAAGCTTTCTTT.

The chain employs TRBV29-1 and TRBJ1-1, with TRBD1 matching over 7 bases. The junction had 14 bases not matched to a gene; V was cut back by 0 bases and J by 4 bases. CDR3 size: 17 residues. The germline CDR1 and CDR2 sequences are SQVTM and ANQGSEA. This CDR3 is CSVEDLAAGGGSTEAFF. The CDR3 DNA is TGCAGCGTTGAAGATCTGGCGGCAGGGGGAGGTAGCACTGAAGCTTTCTTT.

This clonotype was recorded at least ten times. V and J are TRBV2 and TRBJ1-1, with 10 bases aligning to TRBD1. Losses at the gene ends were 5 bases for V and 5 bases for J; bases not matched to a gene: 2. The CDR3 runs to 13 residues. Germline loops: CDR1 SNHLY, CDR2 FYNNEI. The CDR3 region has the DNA TGTGCCAGCAGTTCGGACAGGGGGACTGAAGCTTTCTTT. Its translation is CASSSDRGTEAFF.

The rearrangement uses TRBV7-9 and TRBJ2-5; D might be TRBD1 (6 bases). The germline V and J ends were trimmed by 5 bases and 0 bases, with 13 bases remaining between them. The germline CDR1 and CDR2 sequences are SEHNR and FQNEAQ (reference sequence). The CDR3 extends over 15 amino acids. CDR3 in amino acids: CASSTGSADQETQYF. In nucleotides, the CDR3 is TGTGCCAGCAGCACAGGGTCGGCAGACCAAGAGACCCAGTACTTC.

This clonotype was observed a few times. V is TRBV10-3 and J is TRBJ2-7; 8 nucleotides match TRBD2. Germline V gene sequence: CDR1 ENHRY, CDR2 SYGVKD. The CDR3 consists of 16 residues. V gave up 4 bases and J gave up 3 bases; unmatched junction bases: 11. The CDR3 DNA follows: TGTGCCATCAGTGGTCCCACTAGCGGAGTAGACTACGAGCAGTACTTC. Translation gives CAISGPTSGVDYEQYF.

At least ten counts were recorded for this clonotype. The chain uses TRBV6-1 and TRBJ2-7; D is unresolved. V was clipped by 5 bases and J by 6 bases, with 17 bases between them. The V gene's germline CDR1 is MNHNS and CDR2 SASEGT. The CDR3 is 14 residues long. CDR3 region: CASSPLLSPSEQYF. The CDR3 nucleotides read TGTGCCAGCAGTCCCCTGTTATCCCCGTCCGAGCAGTACTTC.

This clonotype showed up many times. CDR3 sequence (DNA): TGTGCCAGCAGCGGGCGGGGGAACCCCAACTATGGCTACACCTTC. Protein: CASSGRGNPNYGYTF. The rearrangement uses TRBV9 and TRBJ1-2, with D possibly TRBD1 on 5 matching bases. The germline V gene encodes CDR1 SGDLS and CDR2 YYNGEE. The V end lost 3 bases, the J end lost 2 bases, and 14 bases lay between the germline ends. The CDR3 covers 15 residues.

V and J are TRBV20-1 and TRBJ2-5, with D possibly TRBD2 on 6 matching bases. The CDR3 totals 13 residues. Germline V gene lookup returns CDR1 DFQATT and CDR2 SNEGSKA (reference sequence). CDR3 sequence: CSVAGTGGETQYF. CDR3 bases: TGCAGCGTCGCCGGAACCGGGGGAGAGACCCAGTACTTC.

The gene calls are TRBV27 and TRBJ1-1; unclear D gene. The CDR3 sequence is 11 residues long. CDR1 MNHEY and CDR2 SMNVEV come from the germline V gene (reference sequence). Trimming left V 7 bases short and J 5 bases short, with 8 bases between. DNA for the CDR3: TGTGCCAGCACCCCCCGGACTGAAGCTTTCTTT. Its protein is CASTPRTEAFF.

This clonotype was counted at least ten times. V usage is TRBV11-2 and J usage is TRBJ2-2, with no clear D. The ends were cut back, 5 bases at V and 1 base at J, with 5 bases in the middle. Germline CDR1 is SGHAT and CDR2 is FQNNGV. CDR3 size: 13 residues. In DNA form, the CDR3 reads TGTGCCAGCAGCCAAATGAACACCGGGGAGCTGTTTTTT. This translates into CASSQMNTGELFF.

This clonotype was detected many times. CDR3 in amino acids: CASSLYGGMGETQYF. The CDR3 DNA follows: TGTGCCAGCAGTTTGTATGGAGGAATGGGGGAGACCCAGTACTTC. The chain has TRBV28 and TRBJ2-5, with a tentative D call TRBD2 (5 bases). Germline V gene sequence: CDR1 MDHEN, CDR2 SYDVKM. Trimming removed 3 bases at V and 5 bases at J, with 16 bases between. The CDR3 extends over 15 amino acids.

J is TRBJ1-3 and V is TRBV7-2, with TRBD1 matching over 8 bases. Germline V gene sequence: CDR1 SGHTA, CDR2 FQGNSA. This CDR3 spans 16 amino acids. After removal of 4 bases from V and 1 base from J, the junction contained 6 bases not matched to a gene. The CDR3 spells CASSWRTGSSGNTIYF. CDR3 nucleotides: TGTGCCAGCAGCTGGCGGACAGGGTCGTCTGGAAACACCATATATTTT.

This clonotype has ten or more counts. CDR3 DNA: TGTGCGAACACCGGGGAGCTGTTTTTT. Translation: CANTGELFF. V usage is TRBV7-8 and J usage is TRBJ2-2, with D unresolved. Germline loops: CDR1 SGHVS, CDR2 FQNEAQ. The CDR3 consists of 9 residues.

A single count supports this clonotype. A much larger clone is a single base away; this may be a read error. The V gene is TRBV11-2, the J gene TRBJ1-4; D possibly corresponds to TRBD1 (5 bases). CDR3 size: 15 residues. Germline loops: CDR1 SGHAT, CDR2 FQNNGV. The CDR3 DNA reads TGTGCCATCAGCTTAGTCCCCAGGGTCCATGAAAAACTGTTTTTT. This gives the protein CAISLVPRVHEKLFF.

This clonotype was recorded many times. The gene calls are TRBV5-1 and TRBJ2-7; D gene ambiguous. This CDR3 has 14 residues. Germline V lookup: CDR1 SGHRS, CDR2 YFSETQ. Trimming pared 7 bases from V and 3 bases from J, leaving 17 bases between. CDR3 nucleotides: TGCGCCAGCGCCTCGGAACTCCTCATCTACGAGCAGTACTTC. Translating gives CASASELLIYEQYF.

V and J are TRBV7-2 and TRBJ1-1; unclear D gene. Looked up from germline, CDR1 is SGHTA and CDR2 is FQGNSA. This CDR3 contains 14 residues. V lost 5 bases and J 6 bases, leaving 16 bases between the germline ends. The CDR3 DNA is TGTGCCAGCAGCCCCGGACCCCTTTCATCTGAAGCTTTCTTT. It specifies CASSPGPLSSEAFF.